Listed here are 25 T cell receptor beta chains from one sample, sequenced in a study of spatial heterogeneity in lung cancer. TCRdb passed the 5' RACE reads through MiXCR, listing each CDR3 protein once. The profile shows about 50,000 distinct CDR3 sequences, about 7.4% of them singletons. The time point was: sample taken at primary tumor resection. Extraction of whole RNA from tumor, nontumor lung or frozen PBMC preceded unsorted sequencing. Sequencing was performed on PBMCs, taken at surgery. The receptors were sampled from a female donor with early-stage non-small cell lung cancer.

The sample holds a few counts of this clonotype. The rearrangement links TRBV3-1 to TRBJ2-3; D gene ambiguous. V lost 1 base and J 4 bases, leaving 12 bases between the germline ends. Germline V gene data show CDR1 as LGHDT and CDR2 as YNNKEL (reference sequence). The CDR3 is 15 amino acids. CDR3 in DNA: TGTGCCAGCAGCCAAGTCAGTGGCCACCCAGATACGCAGTATTTT. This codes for CASSQVSGHPDTQYF.

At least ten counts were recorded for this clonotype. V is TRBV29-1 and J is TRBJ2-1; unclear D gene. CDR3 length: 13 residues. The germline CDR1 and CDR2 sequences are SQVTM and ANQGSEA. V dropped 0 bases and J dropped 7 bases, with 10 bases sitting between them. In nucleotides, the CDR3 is TGCAGCGTTGAAGATCCCCCGTATAATGAGCAGTTCTTC. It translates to CSVEDPPYNEQFF.

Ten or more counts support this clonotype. In DNA form, the CDR3 reads TGTGCCAGCAGAAGAGACCGACTTTCGGATCAGCCCCAGCATTTT. Translation gives CASRRDRLSDQPQHF. The chain is built from TRBV2 and TRBJ1-5; D not certain. V shed 6 bases and J shed 5 bases, with 17 bases lying between them. CDR3 length equals 15 residues. Germline CDR1 reads SNHLY; CDR2 reads FYNNEI.

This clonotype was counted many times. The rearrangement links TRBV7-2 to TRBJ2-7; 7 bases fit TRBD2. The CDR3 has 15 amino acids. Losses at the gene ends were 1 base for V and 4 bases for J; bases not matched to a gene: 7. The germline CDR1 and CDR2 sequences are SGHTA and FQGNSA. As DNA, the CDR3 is TGTGCCAGCAGCTTAGAACTAGCGACGGGATACGAGCAGTACTTC. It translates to CASSLELATGYEQYF.

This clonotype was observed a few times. This CDR3 reads CSAGASGVVTQYF. The CDR3 coding sequence is TGCAGTGCCGGGGCTTCCGGGGTTGTTACGCAGTATTTT. The V call is TRBV20-1, the J call TRBJ2-3; D may correspond to TRBD1 or TRBD2 (5 bases each). This CDR3 has 13 amino acids. V was cut by 6 bases and J by 8 bases, with 18 bases left in between. The germline gives CDR1 DFQATT, CDR2 SNEGSKA (reference sequence).

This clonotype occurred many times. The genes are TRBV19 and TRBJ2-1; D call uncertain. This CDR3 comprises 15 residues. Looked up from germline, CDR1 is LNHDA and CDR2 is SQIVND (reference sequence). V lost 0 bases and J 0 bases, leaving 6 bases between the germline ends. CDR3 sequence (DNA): TGTGCCAGTAGTATAGACAGGAGCTCCTACAATGAGCAGTTCTTC. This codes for CASSIDRSSYNEQFF.

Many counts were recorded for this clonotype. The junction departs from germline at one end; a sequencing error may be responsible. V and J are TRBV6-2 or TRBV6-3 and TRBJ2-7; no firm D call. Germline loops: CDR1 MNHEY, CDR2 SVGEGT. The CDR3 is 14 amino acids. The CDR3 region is CASSYPTVAYEQYF. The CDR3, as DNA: TGTGCCAGCAGTTACCCCACCGTAGCCTACGAGCAGTATTTC.

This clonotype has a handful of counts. This chain's CDR3 is CSVVPQGDPRGYEQYF. The DNA of the CDR3 is TGCAGCGTTGTTCCCCAAGGGGACCCAAGGGGCTACGAGCAGTACTTC. The rearrangement joins TRBV29-1 to TRBJ2-7, with D perhaps being TRBD1 or TRBD2 (5 bases each). The germline V gene encodes CDR1 SQVTM and CDR2 ANQGSEA. This CDR3 spans 16 amino acids. The V and J ends lost 4 bases and 3 bases respectively, with 22 bases between them.

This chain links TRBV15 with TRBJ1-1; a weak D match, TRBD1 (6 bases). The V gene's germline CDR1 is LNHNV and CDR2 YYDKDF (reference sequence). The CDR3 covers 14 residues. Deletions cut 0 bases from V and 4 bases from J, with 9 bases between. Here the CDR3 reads CATSRDQGFTEAFF. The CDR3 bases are TGTGCCACCAGCAGAGATCAGGGGTTCACTGAAGCTTTCTTT.

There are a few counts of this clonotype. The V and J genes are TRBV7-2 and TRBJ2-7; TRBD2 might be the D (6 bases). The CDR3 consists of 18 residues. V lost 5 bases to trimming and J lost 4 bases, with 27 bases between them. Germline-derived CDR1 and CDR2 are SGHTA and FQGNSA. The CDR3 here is CASSPRMGTSLTPYEQYF. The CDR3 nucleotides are TGTGCCAGCAGCCCTCGGATGGGGACTTCCCTAACACCGTACGAGCAGTACTTC.

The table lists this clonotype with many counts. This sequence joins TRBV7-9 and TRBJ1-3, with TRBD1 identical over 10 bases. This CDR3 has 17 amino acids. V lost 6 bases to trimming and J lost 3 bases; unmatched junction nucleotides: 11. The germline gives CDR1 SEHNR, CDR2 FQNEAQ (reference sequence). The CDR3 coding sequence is TGTGCCAGCAGTCCCGCCGGGACAGGGGTTTTTGGAAACACCATATATTTT. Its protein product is CASSPAGTGVFGNTIYF. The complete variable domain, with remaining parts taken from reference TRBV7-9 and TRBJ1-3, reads DTGVSQNPRHKITKRGQNVTFRCDPISEHNRLYWYRQTLGQGPEFLTYFQNEAQLEKSRLLSDRFSAERPKGSFSTLEIQRTEQGDSAMYLCASSPAGTGVFGNTIYFGEGSWLTVV.

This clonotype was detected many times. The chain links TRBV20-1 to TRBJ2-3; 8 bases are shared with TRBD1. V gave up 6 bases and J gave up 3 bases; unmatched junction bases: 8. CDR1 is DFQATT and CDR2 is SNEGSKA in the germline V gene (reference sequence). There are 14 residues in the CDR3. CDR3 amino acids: CSARQQGGTDTQYF. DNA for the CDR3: TGCAGTGCCAGACAACAGGGGGGAACAGATACGCAGTATTTT.

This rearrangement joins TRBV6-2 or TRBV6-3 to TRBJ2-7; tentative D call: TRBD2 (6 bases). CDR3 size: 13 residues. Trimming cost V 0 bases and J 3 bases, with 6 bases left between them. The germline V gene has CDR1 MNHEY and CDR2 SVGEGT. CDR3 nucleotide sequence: TGTGCCAGCAGTTACTCGGAGGGCTACGAGCAGTACTTC. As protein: CASSYSEGYEQYF.

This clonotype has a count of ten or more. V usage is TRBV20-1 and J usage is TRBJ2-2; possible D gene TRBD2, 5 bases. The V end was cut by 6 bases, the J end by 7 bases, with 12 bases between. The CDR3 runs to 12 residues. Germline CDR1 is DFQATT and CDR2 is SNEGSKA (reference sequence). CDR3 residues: CSADHGLGELFF. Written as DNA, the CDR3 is TGCAGTGCGGACCATGGACTCGGGGAGCTGTTTTTT.

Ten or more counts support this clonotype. CDR3 DNA sequence: TGCAGTGCGGAGGGGACAGGGAGCCGCGCGAACACCGGGGAGCTGTTTTTT. Translation: CSAEGTGSRANTGELFF. The chain links TRBV20-1 to TRBJ2-2; 9 bases are shared with TRBD1. Germline assignment: CDR1 DFQATT and CDR2 SNEGSKA (reference sequence). J lost 0 bases, V lost 6 bases, and 11 bases had no gene match. The CDR3 consists of 17 residues.

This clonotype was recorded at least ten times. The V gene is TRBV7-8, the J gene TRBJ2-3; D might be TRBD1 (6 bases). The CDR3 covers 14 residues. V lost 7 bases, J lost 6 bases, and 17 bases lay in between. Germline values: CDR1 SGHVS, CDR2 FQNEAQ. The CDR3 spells CASTAGTPWDTQYF. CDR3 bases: TGTGCCAGCACCGCCGGGACACCCTGGGATACGCAGTATTTT.

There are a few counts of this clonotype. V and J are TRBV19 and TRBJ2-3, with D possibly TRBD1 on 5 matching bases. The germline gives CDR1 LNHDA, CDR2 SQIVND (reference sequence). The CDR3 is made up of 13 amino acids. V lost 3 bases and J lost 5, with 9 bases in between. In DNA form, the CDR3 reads TGTGCCAGTAGTATCAGGGTTAAAGATACGCAGTATTTT. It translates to CASSIRVKDTQYF.

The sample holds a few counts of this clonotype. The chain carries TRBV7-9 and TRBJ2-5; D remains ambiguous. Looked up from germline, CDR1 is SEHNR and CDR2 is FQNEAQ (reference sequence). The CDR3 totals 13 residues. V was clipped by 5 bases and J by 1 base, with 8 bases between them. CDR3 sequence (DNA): TGTGCCAGCAGCAGAAGCCTCCAAGAGACCCAGTACTTC. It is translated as CASSRSLQETQYF.

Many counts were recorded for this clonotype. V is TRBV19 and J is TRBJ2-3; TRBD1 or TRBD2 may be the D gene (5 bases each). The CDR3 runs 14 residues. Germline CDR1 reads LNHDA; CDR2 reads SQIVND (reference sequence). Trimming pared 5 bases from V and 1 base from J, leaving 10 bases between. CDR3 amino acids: CASSGGPRTDTQYF. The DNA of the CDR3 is TGTGCCAGTAGTGGGGGTCCTCGCACAGATACGCAGTATTTT.

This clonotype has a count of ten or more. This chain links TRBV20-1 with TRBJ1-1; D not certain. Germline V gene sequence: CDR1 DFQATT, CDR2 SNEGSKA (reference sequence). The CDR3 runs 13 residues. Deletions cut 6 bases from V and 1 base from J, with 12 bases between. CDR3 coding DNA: TGCAGTGCCAGCGGGTGGGCGAACACTGAAGCTTTCTTT. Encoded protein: CSASGWANTEAFF.

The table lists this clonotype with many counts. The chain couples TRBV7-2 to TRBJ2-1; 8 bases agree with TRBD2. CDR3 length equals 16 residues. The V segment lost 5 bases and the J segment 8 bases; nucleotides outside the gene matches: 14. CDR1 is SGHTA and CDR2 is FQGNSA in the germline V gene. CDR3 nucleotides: TGTGCCAGCAGCACAACCACCGGGGGGGGCGCCCATGAGCAGTTCTTC. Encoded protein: CASSTTTGGGAHEQFF.

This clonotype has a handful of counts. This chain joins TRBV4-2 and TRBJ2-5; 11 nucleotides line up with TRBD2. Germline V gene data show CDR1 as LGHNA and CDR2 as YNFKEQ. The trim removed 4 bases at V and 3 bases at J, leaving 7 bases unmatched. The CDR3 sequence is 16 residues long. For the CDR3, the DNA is TGTGCCAGCAGCCGAGAGCTAGCGGGGGGCAAAGAGACCCAGTACTTC. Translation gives CASSRELAGGKETQYF.

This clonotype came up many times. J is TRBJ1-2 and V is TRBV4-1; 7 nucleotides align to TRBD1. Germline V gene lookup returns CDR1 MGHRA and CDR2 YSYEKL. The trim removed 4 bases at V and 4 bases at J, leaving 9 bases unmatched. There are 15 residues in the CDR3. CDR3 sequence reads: CASSLQLDRVYGYTF. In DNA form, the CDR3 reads TGCGCCAGCAGCCTTCAACTCGACAGGGTCTATGGCTACACCTTC.

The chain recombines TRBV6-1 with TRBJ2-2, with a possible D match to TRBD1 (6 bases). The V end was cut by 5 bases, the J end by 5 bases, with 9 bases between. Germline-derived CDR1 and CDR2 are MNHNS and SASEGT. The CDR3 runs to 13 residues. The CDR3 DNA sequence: TGTGCCAGCAGTTGGGACATGACCGGGGAGCTGTTTTTT. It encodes CASSWDMTGELFF.

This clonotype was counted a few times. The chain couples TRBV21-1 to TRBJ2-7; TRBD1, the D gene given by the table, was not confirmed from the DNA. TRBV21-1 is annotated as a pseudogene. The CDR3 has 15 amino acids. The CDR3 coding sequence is TGTGCCAGCAGCCCAGGGGGACAGGGGCCCTACGAGCAGTACTTC. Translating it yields CASSPGGQGPYEQYF.